These T cell receptor beta chains were read from a single sample in a study of blood T cell repertoires in COVID-19. Profiled with immunoSEQ multiplex PCR; TCRdb holds only in-frame clones, not every one. The repertoire holds about 94,000 clones, with roughly 84% as singletons. Sequencing was carried out using peripheral blood. Receptor source: a man in his sixties with acute or convalescent COVID-19. Both conserved end residues are part of each CDR3. The D gene is left open where the match is weak. Only part of the rows carry a size: once, few, many, or a class if the clone is expanded.

v_gene,abundance,j_gene,d_gene,CDR3nt,CDR3aa
TRBV5-6,once,TRBJ1-2,TRBD1,TGTGCCAGCAGCTTGGGGACAGGGGTCTATGGCTACACCTTC,CASSLGTGVYGYTF
TRBV28,NA,TRBJ1-5,NA,TGTGCCGTAAAGTGGGGGGGAAATAGCAATCAGCCCCAGCATTTT,CAVKWGGNSNQPQHF
TRBV11-1,NA,TRBJ2-1,TRBD1,TGTGCCAGCAGCTGGACAGGGAATGAGCAGTTCTTC,CASSWTGNEQFF
TRBV7-2,NA,TRBJ1-1,TRBD1,TGTGCCAGCAGCTTGGGGACAGCGAACACTGAAGCTTTCTTT,CASSLGTANTEAFF
TRBV10-2,NA,TRBJ1-2,TRBD1,TGCGCCAGCTCTCAATTACAGGGGAATAATGGCTACACCTTC,CASSQLQGNNGYTF
TRBV5-1,NA,TRBJ1-1,NA,TGCGCCAGTACCCCCAGAACGACAGATCTGAACACTGAAGCTTTCTTT,CASTPRTTDLNTEAFF
TRBV29-1,once,TRBJ2-3,TRBD2,TGCAGCGTTGGGGGTTTGAGCGGGGGCCACTACACAGATACGCAGTATTTT,CSVGGLSGGHYTDTQYF
TRBV6-5,NA,TRBJ1-2,TRBD1,TGTGCCAGCGGGCCAGGGACAGCTAACTATGGCTACACCTTC,CASGPGTANYGYTF
TRBV6-5,NA,TRBJ1-5,TRBD1,TGTGCCAGCAGATGGACAGGGTCGAGCAATCAGCCCCAGCATTTT,CASRWTGSSNQPQHF
TRBV13,NA,TRBJ2-3,TRBD2,TGTGCCAGCAGCTATGGACTAGCTGAGGTAACAGATACGCAGTATTTT,CASSYGLAEVTDTQYF
TRBV5-1,NA,TRBJ2-2,TRBD1,TGCGCCAGCAGCTACCGACAGGGGGAGACCGGGGAGCTGTTTTTT,CASSYRQGETGELFF
TRBV18,NA,TRBJ2-7,TRBD1,TGTGCCAGCTCACCACCGTCCGGGACAGGCGAGCAGTACTTC,CASSPPSGTGEQYF
TRBV7-9,NA,TRBJ1-1,NA,TGTGCCAGCAGCCCGGGCCGCGGGGGAACTGAAGCTTTCTTT,CASSPGRGGTEAFF
TRBV5-1,NA,TRBJ1-1,TRBD1,TGCGCCAGCAGCTTGGTACAGGGGGCGAACACTGAAGCTTTCTTT,CASSLVQGANTEAFF
TRBV6-5,NA,TRBJ1-1,TRBD1,TGTGCCAGCAGGTACGGGACAGGGAGAGGCGGCACTGAAGCTTTCTTT,CASRYGTGRGGTEAFF
TRBV3-1/TRBV3-2,NA,TRBJ1-2,TRBD1,TGTGCCAGCAGCCAAGGGACAGGGGGCTTTCGCTACACCTTC,CASSQGTGGFRYTF
TRBV15,NA,TRBJ1-5,TRBD1,TGTGCCACCAGCAGAGACCGGGGACAGGGAGGCAATCAGCCCCAGCATTTT,CATSRDRGQGGNQPQHF
TRBV18,once,TRBJ2-7,NA,TGTGCCAGCTCACCCCCAGGTGGGCCCTACGAGCAGTACTTC,CASSPPGGPYEQYF
TRBV6-6,NA,TRBJ1-1,NA,TGTGCCAGCGCCCTAGGCCGAGGGAGGAACACTGAAGCTTTCTTT,CASALGRGRNTEAFF
TRBV29-1,NA,TRBJ2-1,TRBD1,TGCAGCGTTCTCGGACAGGGGCACTACAATGAGCAGTTCTTC,CSVLGQGHYNEQFF
TRBV25-1,NA,TRBJ2-7,NA,TGTGCCAGCAGTGTCACGGGCTACGAGCAGTACTTC,CASSVTGYEQYF
TRBV12-3/TRBV12-4,NA,TRBJ1-2,TRBD1,TGTGCCAGCAGCCCGACAGGGGGTAGTCGCTACACCTTC,CASSPTGGSRYTF
TRBV18,NA,TRBJ2-7,TRBD2,TGTGCCAGCTCACCACTGACTAGCGGGGGTACCTACGAGCAGTACTTC,CASSPLTSGGTYEQYF
TRBV18,NA,TRBJ2-5,TRBD2,TGTGCCAGCTCACCAGGGACTAGCGGGGCCAAACAGACCCAGTACTTC,CASSPGTSGAKQTQYF
TRBV3-1/TRBV3-2,few,TRBJ1-6,NA,TGTGCCAGCAGCCAAGACAGGGTGGATTCACCCCTCCACTTT,CASSQDRVDSPLHF
TRBV6-2/TRBV6-3,NA,TRBJ1-2,NA,TGTGCCAGCAGTTACTCGAGTAACAGGGCCCGTGGCTACACCTTC,CASSYSSNRARGYTF
TRBV29-1,NA,TRBJ1-1,TRBD1,TGCAGCGCTGGGGGACAGATGAACACTGAAGCTTTCTTT,CSAGGQMNTEAFF
TRBV4-3,NA,TRBJ1-5,TRBD1,TGCGCCAGCAGCCAAGATGGGGCAGGGGGTAGTCAGCCCCAGCATTTT,CASSQDGAGGSQPQHF
TRBV7-2,NA,TRBJ2-5,NA,TGTGCCAGCAGCTTAGGATTTCGGGAGACCCAGTACTTC,CASSLGFRETQYF
TRBV4-3,NA,TRBJ1-2,NA,TGCGCCAGCAGCCAAGATGCGCAGGGCCCTAACTATGGCTACACCTTC,CASSQDAQGPNYGYTF
TRBV6-2/TRBV6-3,NA,TRBJ1-5,NA,TGTGCCAGCAGTCTAGAGAACAGGCTGGGCCAGCCCCAGCATTTT,CASSLENRLGQPQHF
TRBV9,NA,TRBJ1-2,NA,TGTGCCAGCAGCGGGATGGGTAGGGGGAAAGACTATGGCTACACCTTC,CASSGMGRGKDYGYTF
TRBV29-1,NA,TRBJ1-2,NA,TGCAGCGTTGTCCCCCAAAGGACAGCCTATGGCTACACCTTC,CSVVPQRTAYGYTF
TRBV19,NA,TRBJ1-1,TRBD1,TGTGCCAGTAGTGGGCGGGGACAGGCAAACACTGAAGCTTTCTTT,CASSGRGQANTEAFF
TRBV3-1/TRBV3-2,NA,TRBJ2-7,TRBD1,TGTGCCAGCAGCTCGACAGGGGCGGAAGAGCAGTACTTC,CASSSTGAEEQYF
TRBV13,NA,TRBJ2-7,TRBD2,TGTGCCAGCAGCCCGTACCGGGGGGGTTTCTCCTACGAGCAGTACTTC,CASSPYRGGFSYEQYF
TRBV18,NA,TRBJ1-1,NA,TGTGCCAGCTCACGGACAGTGAACACTGAAGCTTTCTTT,CASSRTVNTEAFF
TRBV5-1,NA,TRBJ1-2,TRBD1,TGCGCCAGCAGCCCGGGACAGGCTAACTATGGCTACACCTTC,CASSPGQANYGYTF
TRBV30,NA,TRBJ1-1,NA,TGTGCCTGGAGTAAGAAGGTGGGAGGTACTGAAGCTTTCTTT,CAWSKKVGGTEAFF
TRBV6-5,NA,TRBJ2-7,TRBD1,TGTGCCAGCAATACGCAGGGGGCGCGCTACGAGCAGTACTTC,CASNTQGARYEQYF
TRBV7-8,few,TRBJ2-5,NA,TGTGCCAGCAGCTTAGGGGTAGCTGGGACCCAGTACTTC,CASSLGVAGTQYF
TRBV7-9,NA,TRBJ1-2,NA,TGTGCCAGCAGCTTAGCAGGGGATGGTGGCTACACCTTC,CASSLAGDGGYTF
TRBV5-8,NA,TRBJ1-1,NA,TGTGCCAGCAGCCCGCGCCTGAACACTGAAGCTTTCTTT,CASSPRLNTEAFF
TRBV5-1,NA,TRBJ2-3,TRBD2,TGCGCCAGCAGCTTAGTGTATAGGAGCGGGGGTGATACGCAGTATTTT,CASSLVYRSGGDTQYF
TRBV25-1,NA,TRBJ2-1,NA,TGTGCCAGCAGTGAATTGGGCAGGGATGAGCAGTTCTTC,CASSELGRDEQFF
TRBV5-5,NA,TRBJ1-5,TRBD1,TGTGCCAGCAGCCCCGGGACAGGGAATCAGCCCCAGCATTTT,CASSPGTGNQPQHF
TRBV12-3/TRBV12-4,NA,TRBJ2-7,NA,TGTGCCAGCAGTTTGACAGGCTACGAGCAGTACTTC,CASSLTGYEQYF
TRBV20-1,few,TRBJ1-1,TRBD1,TGCAGTGCTAGTCCCGGGACAGGTAACACTGAAGCTTTCTTT,CSASPGTGNTEAFF
TRBV6-2/TRBV6-3,NA,TRBJ1-2,NA,TGTGCCAGTAGCGGACTGGGCAGCGTTGGCTACACCTTC,CASSGLGSVGYTF
TRBV3-1/TRBV3-2,NA,TRBJ2-3,NA,TGTGCCAGCAGCCCCGTTGGGAGCACTAGCACAGATACGCAGTATTTT,CASSPVGSTSTDTQYF
TRBV19,once,TRBJ1-1,NA,TGTGCCAGTACGAGGGCGGGCTCCCCTGGAGCTTTCTTT,CASTRAGSPGAFF
TRBV15,NA,TRBJ2-3,TRBD1,TGTGCCACCAGCAGGATCGTTCGGCAGGGGGTACCAGATACGCAGTATTTT,CATSRIVRQGVPDTQYF
TRBV4-2,NA,TRBJ2-7,TRBD1,TGTGCCAGCAGCTGGGACAGCGATAGCTCCTACGAGCAGTACTTC,CASSWDSDSSYEQYF
TRBV6-6,NA,TRBJ1-2,TRBD1,TGTGCCAGCAGTCCAACAGGGGGCGCTTCCGATGGCTACACCTTC,CASSPTGGASDGYTF